Detailed here is one TCR beta chain. The data belong to a study of patients and donors after allogeneic stem cell transplantation. Germline V gene lookup returns CDR1 SEHNR and CDR2 FQNEAQ (reference sequence). The V end lost 2 bases, the J end lost 6 bases, and 8 bases lay between the germline ends. This CDR3 region has 13 residues. TCRdb used MiXCR to reprocess the RT-PCR reads, holding one entry per CDR3 protein. This sample has about 960,000 distinct CDR3 sequences, with 15% to 20% found just once. This chain uses TRBV7-9 with TRBJ2-1; D is unclear. The specimen sequenced was blood, either unsorted or a sorted T cell fraction (not recorded which). The clonotype originates from a human donor who was either an allogeneic HSCT recipient or a stem cell or donor lymphocyte infusion donor (not recorded which). It is not recorded whose cells these are; they may come from a transplant donor. CDR3 sequence reads: CASSLNQGNEQFF. The CDR3 DNA reads as TGTGCCAGCAGCTTAAACCAAGGCAATGAGCAGTTCTTC.